This T cell receptor beta chain is from a study of T cell changes during pregnancy in multiple sclerosis. Trimming removed 3 bases at V and 0 bases at J, with 9 bases between. The CDR3 has 15 residues. In germline, CDR1 is MGHRA, CDR2 YSYEKL. TCRdb's copy holds only in-frame clones and misses some; the assay was immunoSEQ multiplex PCR. The sample has 30,000 to 40,000 clones; under 95% are singletons. Sequencing used CD4+ T cells from peripheral blood mononuclear cells, obtained in the second trimester of pregnancy. This TCR came from a female donor in good health, enrolled as a control in a pregnancy study. V gene TRBV4-1 combines with J gene TRBJ1-5; the D is unclear. The CDR3 is CASSQADNSNQPQHF. In nucleotides, the CDR3 is TGCGCCAGCAGCCAGGCAGATAATAGCAATCAGCCCCAGCATTTT.